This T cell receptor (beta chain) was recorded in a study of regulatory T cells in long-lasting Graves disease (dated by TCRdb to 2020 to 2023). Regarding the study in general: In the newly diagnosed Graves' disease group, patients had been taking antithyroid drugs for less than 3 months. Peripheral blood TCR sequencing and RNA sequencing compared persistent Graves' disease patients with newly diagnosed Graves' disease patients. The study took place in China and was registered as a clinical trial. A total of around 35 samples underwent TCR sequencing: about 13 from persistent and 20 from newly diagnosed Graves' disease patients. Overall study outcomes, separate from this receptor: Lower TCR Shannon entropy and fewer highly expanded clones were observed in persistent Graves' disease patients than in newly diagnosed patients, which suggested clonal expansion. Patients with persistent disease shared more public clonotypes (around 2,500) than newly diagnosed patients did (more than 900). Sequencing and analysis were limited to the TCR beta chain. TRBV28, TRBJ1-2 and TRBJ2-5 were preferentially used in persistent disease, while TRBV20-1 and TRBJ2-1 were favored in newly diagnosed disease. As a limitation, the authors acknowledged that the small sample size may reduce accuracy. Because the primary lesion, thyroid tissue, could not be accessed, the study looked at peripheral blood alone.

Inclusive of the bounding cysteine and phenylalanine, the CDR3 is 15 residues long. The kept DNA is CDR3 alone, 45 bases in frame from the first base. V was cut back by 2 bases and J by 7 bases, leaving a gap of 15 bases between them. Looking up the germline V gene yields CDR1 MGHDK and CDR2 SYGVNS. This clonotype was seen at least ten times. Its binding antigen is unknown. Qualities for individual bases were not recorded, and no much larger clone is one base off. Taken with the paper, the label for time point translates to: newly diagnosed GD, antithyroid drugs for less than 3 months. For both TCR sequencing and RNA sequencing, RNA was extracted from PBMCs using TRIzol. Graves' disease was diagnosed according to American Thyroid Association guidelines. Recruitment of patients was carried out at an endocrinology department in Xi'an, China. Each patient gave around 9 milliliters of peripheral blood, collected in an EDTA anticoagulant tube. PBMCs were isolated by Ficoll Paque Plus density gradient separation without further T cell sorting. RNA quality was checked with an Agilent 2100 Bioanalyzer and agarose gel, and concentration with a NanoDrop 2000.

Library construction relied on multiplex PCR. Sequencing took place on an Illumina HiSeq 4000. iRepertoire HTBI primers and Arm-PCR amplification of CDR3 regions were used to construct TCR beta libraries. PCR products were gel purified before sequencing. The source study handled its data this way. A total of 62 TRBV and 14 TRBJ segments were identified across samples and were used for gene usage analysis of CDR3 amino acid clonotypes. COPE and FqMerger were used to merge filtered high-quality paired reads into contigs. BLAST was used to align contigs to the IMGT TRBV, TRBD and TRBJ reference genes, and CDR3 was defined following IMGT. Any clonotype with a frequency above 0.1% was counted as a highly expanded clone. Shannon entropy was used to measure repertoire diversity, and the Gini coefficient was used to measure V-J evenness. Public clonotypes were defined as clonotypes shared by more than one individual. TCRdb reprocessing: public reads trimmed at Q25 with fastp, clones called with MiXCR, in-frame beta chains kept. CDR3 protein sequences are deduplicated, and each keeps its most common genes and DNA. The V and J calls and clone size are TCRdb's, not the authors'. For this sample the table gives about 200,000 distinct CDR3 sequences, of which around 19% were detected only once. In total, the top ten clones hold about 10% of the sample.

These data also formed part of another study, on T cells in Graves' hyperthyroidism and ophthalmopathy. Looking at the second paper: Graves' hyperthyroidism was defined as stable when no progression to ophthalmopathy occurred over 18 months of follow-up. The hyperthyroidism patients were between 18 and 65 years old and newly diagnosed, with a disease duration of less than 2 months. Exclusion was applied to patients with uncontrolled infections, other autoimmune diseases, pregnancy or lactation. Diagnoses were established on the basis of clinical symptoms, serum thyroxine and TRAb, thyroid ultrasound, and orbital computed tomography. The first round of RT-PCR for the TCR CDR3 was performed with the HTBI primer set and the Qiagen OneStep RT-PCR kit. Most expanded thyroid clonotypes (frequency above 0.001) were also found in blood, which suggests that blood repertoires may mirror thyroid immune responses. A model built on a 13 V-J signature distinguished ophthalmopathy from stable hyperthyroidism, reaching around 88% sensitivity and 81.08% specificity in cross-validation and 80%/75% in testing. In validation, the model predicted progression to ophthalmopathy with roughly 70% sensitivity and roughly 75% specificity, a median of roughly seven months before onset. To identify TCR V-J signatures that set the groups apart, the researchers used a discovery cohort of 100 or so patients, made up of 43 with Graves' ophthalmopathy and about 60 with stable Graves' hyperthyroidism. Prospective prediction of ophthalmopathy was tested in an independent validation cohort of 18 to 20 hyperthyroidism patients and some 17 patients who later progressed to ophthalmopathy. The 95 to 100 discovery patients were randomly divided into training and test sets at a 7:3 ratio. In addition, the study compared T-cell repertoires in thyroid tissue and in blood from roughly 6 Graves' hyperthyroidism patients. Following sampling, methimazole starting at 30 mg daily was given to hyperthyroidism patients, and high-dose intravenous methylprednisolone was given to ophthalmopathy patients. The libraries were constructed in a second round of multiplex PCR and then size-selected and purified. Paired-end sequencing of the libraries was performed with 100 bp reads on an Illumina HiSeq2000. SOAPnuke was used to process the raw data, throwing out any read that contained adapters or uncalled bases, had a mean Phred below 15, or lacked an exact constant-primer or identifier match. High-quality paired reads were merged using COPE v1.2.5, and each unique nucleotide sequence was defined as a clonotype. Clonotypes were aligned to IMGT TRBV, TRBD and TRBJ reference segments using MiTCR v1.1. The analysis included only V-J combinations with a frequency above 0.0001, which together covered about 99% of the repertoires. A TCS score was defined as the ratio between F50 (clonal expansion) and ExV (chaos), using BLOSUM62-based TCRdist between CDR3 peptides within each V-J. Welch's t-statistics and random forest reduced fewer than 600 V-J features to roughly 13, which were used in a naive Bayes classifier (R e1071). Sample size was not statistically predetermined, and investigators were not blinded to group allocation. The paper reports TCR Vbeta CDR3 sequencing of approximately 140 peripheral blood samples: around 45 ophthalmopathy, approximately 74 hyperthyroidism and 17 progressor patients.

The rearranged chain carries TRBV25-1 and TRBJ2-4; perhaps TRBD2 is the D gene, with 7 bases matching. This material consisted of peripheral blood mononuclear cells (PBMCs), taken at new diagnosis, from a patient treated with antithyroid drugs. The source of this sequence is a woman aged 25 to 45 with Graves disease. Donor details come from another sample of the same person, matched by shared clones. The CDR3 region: CASSEPGGRGNIQYF. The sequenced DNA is TGTGCCAGCAGTGAACCCGGGGGGAGGGGGAACATTCAGTACTTC. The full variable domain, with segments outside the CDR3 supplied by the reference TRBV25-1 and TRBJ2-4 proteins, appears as EADIYQTPRYLVIGTGKKITLECSQTMGHDKMYWYQQDPGMELHLIHYSYGVNSTEKGDLSSESTVSRIRTEHFPLTLESARPSHTSQYLCASSEPGGRGNIQYFGAGTRLSVL.